This is a list of T cell receptor beta chains from one sample in a study of shared clonotypes between healthy human individuals. Here immunoSEQ multiplex PCR was the method, and the copy in TCRdb shows in-frame clones only, minus some. The data contain about 2.1 million clones, 80% to 95% of them seen just once; the ten biggest clones take up over 1.5%. Sequencing input: naive CD8+ T cells from PBMCs. Source of these receptors: a man between 18 and 29 years old in good health. Some clones in this sample may be carry-over from other donors' samples. CDR3s include the opening cysteine and the closing phenylalanine or tryptophan. A D gene is named only where the DNA matches it firmly. Only part of the rows carry a size: once, few, many, or a class if the clone is expanded.

clone size | J gene | V gene | D gene | CDR3 DNA | CDR3 protein
. | TRBJ1-3 | TRBV13 | . | TGTGCCAGCAGCTCTACTATCTCTGGAAACACCATATATTTT | CASSSTISGNTIYF
. | TRBJ1-2 | TRBV11-2 | . | TGTGCCAGCAGCTTAGACCCCGGTTGGTATGGCTACACCTTC | CASSLDPGWYGYTF
. | TRBJ2-7 | TRBV27 | . | TGTGCCAGCAGTTTAGTGTGGGGATCCTACGAGCAGTACTTC | CASSLVWGSYEQYF
. | TRBJ2-7 | TRBV27 | . | TGTGCCAGCAGTTTAGCGGGGTACTACGAGCAGTACTTC | CASSLAGYYEQYF
. | TRBJ2-1 | TRBV7-6 | TRBD2 | TGTGCCAGCAGCTCTGAAAGGACTAGCGGGAGGGCCCCAAATGAGCAGTTCTTC | CASSSERTSGRAPNEQFF
few | TRBJ2-1 | TRBV19 | . | TGTGCCAGTAGTCCAGGGTCCTACAATGAGCAGTTCTTC | CASSPGSYNEQFF
. | TRBJ1-1 | TRBV4-3 | . | TGCGCCAGCAGCCAAGAGGTCAAGATGAACACTGAAGCTTTCTTT | CASSQEVKMNTEAFF
. | TRBJ1-4 | TRBV27 | . | TGTGCCAGCAGCCTCAACAGGGTTGGTGAAAAACTGTTTTTT | CASSLNRVGEKLFF
once | TRBJ2-1 | TRBV4-1 | . | TGCGCCAGCAGCCACCGGGCTGACTACAATGAGCAGTTCTTC | CASSHRADYNEQFF
. | TRBJ2-7 | TRBV10-2 | TRBD1 | TGCGCCAGCGGGACAGGCGACGAGCAGTACTTC | CASGTGDEQYF
once | TRBJ2-7 | TRBV5-1 | . | TGCGCCAGCAGCTTCGACATACCCTACGAGCAGTACTTC | CASSFDIPYEQYF
. | TRBJ1-1 | TRBV19 | . | TGTGCCAGTAGTCACGGACAGTTGAGGGCTTTCTTT | CASSHGQLRAFF
once | TRBJ2-2 | TRBV4-1 | . | TGCGCCAGCAGCCAGGTCCCAGGGGTCCCCGGGGAGCTGTTTTTT | CASSQVPGVPGELFF
. | TRBJ2-7 | TRBV11-2 | . | TGTGCCAGCAGCTTAGAGTGGCGACCCATGTACGAGCAGTACTTC | CASSLEWRPMYEQYF
. | TRBJ2-3 | TRBV15 | . | TGTGCCACCAGCGCCCGGGGGCCGTACACAGATACGCAGTATTTT | CATSARGPYTDTQYF
. | TRBJ2-1 | TRBV9 | . | TGTGCCAGCAGCGTCCTCCTAGGCCAGGGAAATGAGCAGTTCTTC | CASSVLLGQGNEQFF
. | TRBJ2-1 | TRBV7-8 | . | TGTGCCAGCAGCGAAGGCGGTACCTACAATGAGCAGTTCTTC | CASSEGGTYNEQFF
. | TRBJ2-7 | TRBV6-1 | TRBD2 | TGTGCCAAAATACTTAGCGGGAGTAACTCCTACGAGCAGTACTTC | CAKILSGSNSYEQYF
. | TRBJ2-5 | TRBV7-8 | TRBD2 | TGTGCCAGCAGCTTAGTGATGGTGCGGGAGGGAACAGAGACCCAGTACTTC | CASSLVMVREGTETQYF
once | TRBJ2-2 | TRBV4-1 | TRBD2 | TGCGCCAGCAGCCAAGTAGCGGGAGGCACCGGGGAGCTGTTTTTT | CASSQVAGGTGELFF
. | TRBJ2-2 | TRBV27 | . | TGTGCCAGCAGTTTCGGTACCGGGGAGCTGTTTTTT | CASSFGTGELFF
. | TRBJ2-1 | TRBV9 | . | TGTGCCAGCGTGGGCCGCGAGGGGAATGAGCAGTTCTTC | CASVGREGNEQFF
. | TRBJ1-2 | TRBV7-9 | . | TGTGCCAGCAGCTTACAGGGAACTAACTATGGCTACACCTTC | CASSLQGTNYGYTF
. | TRBJ2-3 | TRBV2 | TRBD1 | TGTGCCAGCAGCTACGGGACAGGAAGCACAGATACGCAGTATTTT | CASSYGTGSTDTQYF
. | TRBJ2-7 | TRBV30 | TRBD1 | TGTGCCTTTGAGACAGGGGGGGTTTACGAGCAGTACTTC | CAFETGGVYEQYF
. | TRBJ2-7 | TRBV5-4 | . | TGTGCCAGCAGCCCGGGGTCTAACGAGCAGTACTTC | CASSPGSNEQYF
. | TRBJ2-2 | TRBV7-9 | . | TGTGCCAGCAGCCTGCAGACCAGCAGAGAGCTGTTTTTT | CASSLQTSRELFF
. | TRBJ2-2 | TRBV7-9 | . | TGTGCCAGCAGCTTCCAGCGGAGACCGAACACCGGGGAGCTGTTTTTT | CASSFQRRPNTGELFF
once | TRBJ1-3 | TRBV28 | . | TGTGCCAGCAGTTTAACCCCGGACGGAAACACCATATATTTT | CASSLTPDGNTIYF
. | TRBJ2-3 | TRBV7-8 | TRBD2 | TGTGCCAGCAGCCCTCGACTAGCGGGAGTGGCAGATACGCAGTATTTT | CASSPRLAGVADTQYF
. | TRBJ2-7 | TRBV2 | TRBD1 | TGTGCCAGCAGTGAATGGGGCAGGGGGCGCCGACGTCGGAGCGAGCAGTACTTC | CASSEWGRGRRRRSEQYF
. | TRBJ1-1 | TRBV9 | TRBD1 | TGTGCCAGCAGCGCCAGGACAGGCGAGAACACTGAAGCTTTCTTT | CASSARTGENTEAFF
. | TRBJ2-2 | TRBV19 | TRBD1 | TGTGCCAGTAGTATAGATTACAGGGGGACCGGGGAGCTGTTTTTT | CASSIDYRGTGELFF
. | TRBJ2-7 | TRBV5-1 | TRBD2 | TGCGCCAGCAGCGCAGCCCCCGGGGGGTGGGAAACCTACGAGCAGTACTTC | CASSAAPGGWETYEQYF
. | TRBJ2-1 | TRBV19 | . | TGTGCCAGTAGTATATGGGGTACGGATGAGCAGTTCTTC | CASSIWGTDEQFF
. | TRBJ1-4 | TRBV4-1 | . | TGCGCCAGCAGCCAAGATCTAGGAGGGAGAACAACTAATGAAAAACTGTTTTTT | CASSQDLGGRTTNEKLFF
once | TRBJ2-7 | TRBV5-5 | . | TGTGCCAGCAGCTTGGTGTCAGAAGTCTACGAGCAGTACTTC | CASSLVSEVYEQYF
. | TRBJ1-6 | TRBV4-1 | . | TGCGCCAGCAGCCCGGGCAGGCAGGGTAGTTCACCCCTCCACTTT | CASSPGRQGSSPLHF
. | TRBJ1-4 | TRBV28 | . | TGTGCCAGCAGTTTGGAGGTTCAAAATAATGAAAAACTGTTTTTT | CASSLEVQNNEKLFF
once | TRBJ2-7 | TRBV19 | . | TGTGCCAGTAGTATAAGAGAGACGGATACCTACGAGCAGTACTTC | CASSIRETDTYEQYF
once | TRBJ2-3 | TRBV19 | TRBD1 | TGTGCCACATGGGACAGGGGGCGCGAGGATACGCAGTATTTT | CATWDRGREDTQYF
. | TRBJ1-2 | TRBV4-1 | . | TGCGCCAGCACCCCCTGGGAGAGTACTTTTTCAGCTAACTATGGCTACACCTTC | CASTPWESTFSANYGYTF
once | TRBJ1-2 | TRBV7-9 | . | TGTGCCAGCAGCTTCAGTACCAACCCTGCCCATGGCTACACCTTC | CASSFSTNPAHGYTF
. | TRBJ2-7 | TRBV19 | TRBD1 | TGTGCCAGTACCGGGTACGGGGCAGGGGGTTCCGAGCAGTACTTC | CASTGYGAGGSEQYF
. | TRBJ2-7 | TRBV29-1 | . | TGCAGCGTTGTAGGGGGAGGTGTGTACGAGCAGTACTTC | CSVVGGGVYEQYF
. | TRBJ1-1 | TRBV7-3 | TRBD1 | TGTGCCAGCAGCCCCGACGGGTGGGGACAGGGCGCAACTGAAGCTTTCTTT | CASSPDGWGQGATEAFF
. | TRBJ2-1 | TRBV5-1 | . | TGCGCCAGCAGCTTGGGAAAGGACTACCAAGGGAATGAGCAGTTCTTC | CASSLGKDYQGNEQFF
. | TRBJ2-3 | TRBV9 | . | TGTGCCAGCAGCGTCTCCGGACCCCCAGCGGAGCAGTATTTT | CASSVSGPPAEQYF
. | TRBJ1-2 | TRBV30 | . | TGTGCCTGGAGTGTGGGAGGCCAAGCGGAGTTC | CAWSVGGQAEF
. | TRBJ1-4 | TRBV7-9 | . | TGTGCCAGCAGGTACCAAAATGAAAAACTGTTTTTT | CASRYQNEKLFF
. | TRBJ2-1 | TRBV7-8 | TRBD2 | TGTGCCAGCAGCTTAGAGGGACTAGCGGGACGGGAGCAGTTCTTC | CASSLEGLAGREQFF
. | TRBJ2-7 | TRBV2 | TRBD1 | TGTGCCAGCAGTCAACCCCCAGGGGGCAGCTCCTACGAGCAGTACTTC | CASSQPPGGSSYEQYF
. | TRBJ1-1 | TRBV7-9 | . | TGTGCCAGCAGCTTATTTCGTCGGCGAGCGAACACTGAAGCTTTCTTT | CASSLFRRRANTEAFF